The clone carrying this T cell receptor beta chain was counted between two and nine times. Its antigen is still unknown. Per the original data handling: CDR3 was compared across clinicopathological groups, and the resulting differences were used to build a distant-metastasis classifier for papillary thyroid cancer. TCRdb used MiXCR to call clones anew from the PCR reads. V and J calls and clone size were set by TCRdb, not the authors. The data show 26,000 or so clones, around 14% seen once. The data stem from a study of metastatic and nonmetastatic thyroid tumors. Study summary: Comparative analysis of repertoires was undertaken across blood and tumor or nodule tissue obtained from malignant and benign thyroid patients. Study-wide findings and caveats: Relative to benign nodules, malignant thyroid tumors were reportedly characterized by significantly elevated TCR beta diversity in blood and tumor.

Each patient came to thyroid surgery without any prior treatment (of any kind). This CDR3 is 17 amino acids long. Germline V CDR1 and CDR2: SGHRS, YFSETQ. Trimming stripped 0 bases from V and 0 bases from J, with 15 bases between. This chain links TRBV5-1 with TRBJ1-2; no firm D call. The clonotype comes from a male donor with papillary thyroid cancer or a benign thyroid nodule (not recorded which). Some clones in this sample may be carry-over from other donors' samples. The sequenced material came from blood. CDR3 sequence reads: CASSLDLLTMTNYGYTF. CDR3 DNA sequence: TGCGCCAGCAGCTTGGATTTACTTACTATGACTAACTATGGCTACACCTTC.